The clone carrying this T cell receptor (beta chain) occurred a few times. This record belongs to a study of T-cell reconstitution after alpha-beta-depleted transplantation in children. Molecular barcoding with unique molecular identifiers was used for the TCRbeta library. TCRdb called the PCR reads again in MiXCR, with one record for every CDR3 protein. The data show hundreds of thousands of distinct CDR3 sequences, roughly 17% seen once. The CDR3 contains 15 residues. Deletions cut 0 bases from V and 5 bases from J, with 11 bases between. The germline gives CDR1 SGHKS, CDR2 YYEKEE (reference sequence).

Sequenced material: PBMCs from the stem cell graft donor, taken from the stem cell graft. This sequence originates from a human donor who donated a stem cell graft to a child with acute myeloid leukemia. V is TRBV5-5 and J is TRBJ2-2, with a tentative D call TRBD1 (5 bases). The CDR3 region has the DNA TGTGCCAGCAGCTTGGAGACAGAAGGTACCGGGGAGCTGTTTTTT. This translates into CASSLETEGTGELFF.